This T cell receptor beta chain was captured by sequencing in a study of PD-1 blockade in classical Hodgkin lymphoma. Each of the patients experienced relapse following autologous stem cell transplantation, and their brentuximab vedotin exposure differed. Patients had relapsed/refractory classical Hodgkin lymphoma with complete response, partial response or progressive disease as best response. The CDR3 has 15 residues. The germline V gene has CDR1 KGHSH and CDR2 LQKENI. The J segment lost 3 bases and the V segment lost 3 bases, leaving 4 bases of the junction unmatched. The table came from immunoSEQ multiplex PCR; TCRdb's copy has only in-frame clones and leaves some out. Among 30,000 to 45,000 clones, about 89% were seen once, and the ten largest hold roughly 9%.

Here the sequenced sample was peripheral blood mononuclear cells (PBMCs), taken at baseline. This receptor was taken from a human donor with classical Hodgkin lymphoma. The chain is built from TRBV18 and TRBJ1-4; 7 bases line up with TRBD1. The CDR3 DNA is TGTGCCAGCTCACCCCGGGACAGATCTAATGAAAAACTGTTTTTT. Residues: CASSPRDRSNEKLFF.